Listed here are 30 T cell receptor beta chains from one sample, sequenced in a study of blood T cell repertoires in COVID-19. Libraries were prepared by immunoSEQ multiplex PCR; TCRdb keeps only in-frame clonotypes and omits some of them. The top ten clones hold 25% to 30% of a sample with 55,000 to 80,000 clones, roughly four fifths of them seen once. Sequencing input: peripheral blood. The origin of the receptors is a woman of 80 years or more with acute or convalescent COVID-19.

This clone was observed a few times. J is TRBJ2-7 and V is TRBV5-5; the match to TRBD1 covers 9 bases. V trimming: 0 bases; J trimming: 6 bases; junction bases outside the gene matches: 10. This CDR3 is built from 16 residues. CDR1 and CDR2 (germline): SGHKS, YYEKEE (reference sequence). CDR3 coding DNA: TGTGCCAGCAGCTTGGTTTCGGGACAGGGAAGAATCGAGCAGTACTTC. It translates to CASSLVSGQGRIEQYF. The full variable domain, rest sourced from reference TRBV5-5 and TRBJ2-7, is DAGVTQSPTHLIKTRGQQVTLRCSPISGHKSVSWYQQVLGQGPQFIFQYYEKEERGRGNFPDRFSARQFPNYSSELNVNALLLGDSALYLCASSLVSGQGRIEQYFGPGTRLTVT.

This chain uses TRBV6-5 with TRBJ2-5; D is unresolved. The CDR3 runs 14 residues. V was pared by 0 bases and J by 1 base, with 6 bases between. CDR1 and CDR2 (germline): MNHEY, SVGAGI. CDR3 DNA sequence: TGTGCCAGCAGTTACTCAGGCGGCCAAGAGACCCAGTACTTC. The encoded protein is CASSYSGGQETQYF.

This clone occurred a few times. The V gene is TRBV5-1, the J gene TRBJ2-1; 8 nucleotides line up with TRBD1. The germline CDR1 and CDR2 sequences are SGHRS and YFSETQ. V lost 4 bases to trimming and J lost 0 bases; unmatched junction nucleotides: 6. The CDR3 consists of 16 residues. CDR3 nucleotides: TGCGCCAGCAGCATGGACAGGGCTAGCTCCTACAATGAGCAGTTCTTC. Its protein is CASSMDRASSYNEQFF.

The V and J genes are TRBV3-1 (or the pseudogene TRBV3-2) and TRBJ2-5; no reliable D call. V was pared by 8 bases and J by 5 bases, with 12 bases between. Germline CDR1 reads LGHDT; CDR2 reads YNNKEL (reference sequence). The CDR3 runs to 12 residues. The CDR3: CASRSYRETQYF. The CDR3 region has the DNA TGTGCCAGCCGCTCGTACCGGGAGACCCAGTACTTC.

The chain joins TRBV19 to TRBJ2-4; D call uncertain. The CDR3 runs 14 residues. CDR1 and CDR2 (germline): LNHDA, SQIVND (reference sequence). V was cut by 9 bases and J by 2 bases, with 14 bases left in between. The CDR3: CASSTLMSKNIQYF. The CDR3 DNA reads TGTGCCAGCTCAACGCTAATGTCCAAAAACATTCAGTACTTC.

The CDR3 protein is CASSQRRAQYF. The CDR3 nucleotides read TGTGCCAGCAGCCAGAGGAGGGCCCAGTACTTC. The rearrangement links TRBV3-1 (or the pseudogene TRBV3-2) to TRBJ2-5; a weak D match, TRBD2 (6 bases). Trimming left V 3 bases short and J 9 bases short, with 8 bases between. CDR1 and CDR2 from the germline V gene are LGHDT and YNNKEL (reference sequence). The CDR3 spans 11 residues.

This clone has only one observation. The V and J genes are TRBV3-1 (or the pseudogene TRBV3-2) and TRBJ2-1; TRBD2 matches at 9 bases. The CDR3 has 20 amino acids. J gave up 2 bases and V 2 bases, and 16 bases lay outside the gene matches. The germline gives CDR1 LGHDT, CDR2 YNNKEL (reference sequence). The CDR3 protein is CASSQPLVLAGLETYNEQFF. CDR3 bases: TGTGCCAGCAGCCAACCCTTAGTCCTAGCGGGACTCGAAACCTACAATGAGCAGTTCTTC.

The chain couples TRBV19 to TRBJ2-3, with a weak D call TRBD1 (6 bases). Looked up from germline, CDR1 is LNHDA and CDR2 is SQIVND (reference sequence). The V end lost 6 bases, the J end lost 4 bases, and 23 bases lay between the germline ends. The CDR3 runs 17 residues. The CDR3 reads CASSTGTGIESADTQYF. The CDR3, as DNA: TGTGCCAGTAGCACCGGTACAGGGATTGAGAGCGCAGATACGCAGTATTTT. Drawing the rest from reference TRBV19 and TRBJ2-3, the complete variable domain is DGGITQSPKYLFRKEGQNVTLSCEQNLNHDAMYWYRQDPGQGLRLIYYSQIVNDFQKGDIAEGYSVSREKKESFPLTVTSAQKNPTAFYLCASSTGTGIESADTQYFGPGTRLTVL.

The rearrangement uses TRBV19 and TRBJ1-1; D gene uncertain. V was cut by 7 bases and J by 5 bases, with 20 bases left in between. Germline CDR1 and CDR2: LNHDA and SQIVND (reference sequence). The length of the CDR3 is 15 residues. CDR3 residues: CASNGREVGVTEAFF. In DNA, the CDR3 is TGTGCCAGTAACGGTCGGGAGGTCGGAGTAACTGAAGCTTTCTTT.

This chain connects TRBV28 to TRBJ1-2; no clear D gene. V lost 3 bases and J lost 6, with 5 bases in between. The germline V gene encodes CDR1 MDHEN and CDR2 SYDVKM. The CDR3 has 11 amino acids. Written as DNA, the CDR3 is TGTGCCAGCAGTTTCTTTAATGGCTACACCTTC. Protein product: CASSFFNGYTF.

The chain is built from TRBV7-2 and TRBJ1-3; 7 bases agree with TRBD1. This CDR3 has 17 residues. Germline V gene lookup returns CDR1 SGHTA and CDR2 FQGNSA. Trimming cost V 5 bases and J 8 bases; bases outside gene matches: 18. Here the CDR3 reads CASSLVGSGQRGDTIYF. As DNA, the CDR3 is TGTGCCAGCAGCCTGGTGGGGTCGGGACAGCGTGGCGACACCATATATTTT.

The chain combines TRBV10-3 with TRBJ2-7; 9 positions match TRBD2. Germline assignment: CDR1 ENHRY and CDR2 SYGVKD. The trim removed 3 bases at V and 2 bases at J, leaving 5 bases unmatched. This CDR3 is 15 amino acids long. Here the CDR3 reads CAISDGASGTYEQYF. In DNA, the CDR3 is TGTGCCATCAGTGACGGAGCTAGCGGGACCTACGAGCAGTACTTC.

This chain links TRBV7-3 with TRBJ1-4, with D perhaps matching TRBD1 (6 bases). The CDR3 is 15 amino acids. Germline V CDR1 and CDR2: SGHTA, FQGTGA. V lost 1 base, J lost 4 bases, and 10 bases lay in between. CDR3 loop: CASSLIGGLNEKLFF. Written as DNA, the CDR3 is TGTGCCAGCAGCTTAATTGGGGGCCTTAATGAAAAACTGTTTTTT.

The gene calls are TRBV5-1 and TRBJ2-5; the match to TRBD1 covers 7 bases. The CDR3 runs 15 residues. Trimming removed 0 bases from V and 5 bases from J; junction bases left unmatched: 7. Germline lookup yields CDR1 SGHRS and CDR2 YFSETQ. This chain's CDR3 is CASSLGTGNGETQYF. The CDR3 DNA sequence: TGCGCCAGCAGCTTGGGGACAGGCAACGGTGAGACCCAGTACTTC.

The rearrangement links TRBV4-1 to TRBJ2-1; 9 bases fit TRBD2. The CDR3 runs to 15 residues. The germline V gene has CDR1 MGHRA and CDR2 YSYEKL. With V trimmed by 3 bases and J by 7 bases, 7 bases remained unmatched. Here the CDR3 reads CASSQVAGARNEQFF. The CDR3 DNA reads TGCGCCAGCAGCCAGGTAGCGGGAGCCAGGAATGAGCAGTTCTTC.

The V call is TRBV7-2, the J call TRBJ2-5, with 9 bases matching TRBD2. The germline V gene encodes CDR1 SGHTA and CDR2 FQGNSA. This CDR3 is built from 18 residues. V gave up 5 bases and J gave up 5 bases; unmatched junction bases: 18. CDR3 amino acids: CASSPSRLAGGLGETQYF. The CDR3 DNA follows: TGTGCCAGCAGCCCGTCGCGGTTGGCGGGAGGGTTGGGCGAGACCCAGTACTTC.

This rearrangement joins TRBV5-1 to TRBJ2-2; 8 bases match TRBD2. Germline V gives CDR1 SGHRS, CDR2 YFSETQ. V shed 2 bases and J 7 bases; nucleotides not matched to a gene: 10. CDR3 length: 16 residues. This CDR3 is CASSFPSGRTGGELFF. Here the CDR3 DNA reads TGCGCCAGCAGCTTTCCCAGCGGGAGAACCGGCGGGGAGCTGTTTTTT.

In its sample, this clone was seen once. V is TRBV6-5 and J is TRBJ2-1; 8 bases align to TRBD2. The CDR3 totals 15 residues. Germline V gives CDR1 MNHEY, CDR2 SVGAGI. V shed 6 bases, J shed 0 bases, and the junction held 4 bases outside the gene matches. CDR3 bases: TGTGCCAGCAGGAATGCGGGAGGCTCCTACAATGAGCAGTTCTTC. Its translation: CASRNAGGSYNEQFF.

The chain is built from TRBV5-1 and TRBJ2-7, with 7 bases fitting TRBD1. V lost 3 bases, J lost 3 bases, and 6 bases stayed unmatched. The CDR3 contains 14 residues. CDR1 SGHRS and CDR2 YFSETQ come from the germline V gene. Here the CDR3 DNA reads TGCGCCAGCAGCTCGACAGGGAATAACTACGAGCAGTACTTC. It is translated as CASSSTGNNYEQYF.

The rearrangement links TRBV9 to TRBJ1-1; TRBD1 agrees at 7 bases. This CDR3 has 14 amino acids. Germline V gives CDR1 SGDLS, CDR2 YYNGEE. The ends lost 4 bases at V and 2 bases at J; junction bases unmatched: 5. The chain's CDR3 is CASSPRTGNTEAFF. Written as DNA, the CDR3 is TGTGCCAGCAGCCCTAGGACAGGTAACACTGAAGCTTTCTTT.

V gene TRBV15 combines with J gene TRBJ2-7; TRBD1 matches at 10 bases. Germline CDR1 reads LNHNV; CDR2 reads YYDKDF (reference sequence). CDR3 length: 14 amino acids. V gave up 3 bases and J gave up 1 base; unmatched junction bases: 0. The CDR3 sequence: CATSRDRGSYEQYF. The CDR3 DNA is TGTGCCACCAGCAGGGACAGGGGGTCCTACGAGCAGTACTTC.

The chain recombines TRBV21-1 with TRBJ1-5; the tabulated D call, TRBD1, remains unverified against the DNA. TRBV21-1 is assigned pseudogene status. The CDR3 runs to 18 residues. The DNA for the CDR3 is TGTGCCAGCAGCAAAGTACGCGGACAGGGTCTTAGCAATCAGCCCCAGCATTTT. Translating it yields CASSKVRGQGLSNQPQHF.

The V gene is TRBV18, the J gene TRBJ1-5; D not resolved. Germline CDR1 KGHSH, CDR2 LQKENI. The length of the CDR3 is 16 residues. Trimming cost V 5 bases and J 2 bases, with 16 bases left between them. Here the CDR3 reads CASSVSGERGNQPQHF. CDR3 DNA: TGTGCCAGCTCAGTCAGCGGAGAAAGGGGCAATCAGCCCCAGCATTTT.

In this sample, this clone turned up many times. J is TRBJ1-2 and V is TRBV27, with 7 bases identical to TRBD1. The germline V gene encodes CDR1 MNHEY and CDR2 SMNVEV (reference sequence). The CDR3 contains 13 residues. The trim removed 7 bases at V and 4 bases at J, leaving 6 bases unmatched. In DNA, the CDR3 is TGTGCCAGCACCTCGACAGGGTTCTATGGCTACACCTTC. Protein product: CASTSTGFYGYTF.

The V gene is TRBV29-1, the J gene TRBJ1-2, with a possible D match to TRBD1 (5 bases). Trimming left V 3 bases short and J 4 bases short, with 9 bases between. Germline CDR1 is SQVTM and CDR2 is ANQGSEA. This CDR3 spans 12 amino acids. The CDR3 DNA reads as TGCAGCGTTGACCGCACAGGCTATGGCTACACCTTC. Translation gives CSVDRTGYGYTF.

This clone appeared a few times. The CDR3 DNA follows: TGCGCCAGCAGCCAAGAGGTCTCGCCGGGGGGCGATACGCAGTATTTT. Translated, it gives CASSQEVSPGGDTQYF. This chain joins TRBV4-3 and TRBJ2-3; tentative D call: TRBD2 (7 bases). This CDR3 region has 16 residues. The germline V and J ends were trimmed by 0 bases and 6 bases, with 16 bases remaining between them. Germline lookup yields CDR1 LGHNA and CDR2 YSLEER.

The rearrangement joins TRBV6-2 or TRBV6-3 to TRBJ1-1; D remains unclear. This CDR3 contains 14 residues. Germline V gives CDR1 MNHEY, CDR2 SVGEGT. The germline V and J ends were trimmed by 0 bases and 4 bases, with 9 bases remaining between them. CDR3 amino acids: CASSYSLSGTEAFF. CDR3 bases: TGTGCCAGCAGTTACTCGCTATCAGGCACTGAAGCTTTCTTT.

This clone was observed a few times. The chain joins TRBV18 to TRBJ2-7, with 8 positions matching TRBD2. J was trimmed by 3 bases and V by 8 bases; bases with no gene match: 6. This CDR3 has 13 amino acids. The germline CDR1 and CDR2 sequences are KGHSH and LQKENI. The CDR3 here is CASDGGAGYEQYF. CDR3 bases: TGTGCCAGCGACGGGGGGGCAGGCTACGAGCAGTACTTC.

This chain uses TRBV6-6 with TRBJ2-1; tentatively, D is TRBD2 (6 bases). Germline assignment: CDR1 MNHNY and CDR2 SVGAGI (reference sequence). The CDR3 extends over 16 amino acids. Trimming shortened V by 0 bases and J by 6 bases, and 15 bases separated the two germline ends. As DNA, the CDR3 is TGTGCCAGCAGTTACTCGTTCGGTAGCGGCCCCAATGAGCAGTTCTTC. Translated, it gives CASSYSFGSGPNEQFF.

This clone was seen more than once but under ten times. V gene TRBV7-2 combines with J gene TRBJ1-2; 7 nucleotides agree with TRBD1. This CDR3 has 15 residues. The germline gives CDR1 SGHTA, CDR2 FQGNSA. V gave up 4 bases and J gave up 5 bases; unmatched junction bases: 10. CDR3 coding DNA: TGTGCCAGCAGCTCGAACAGGGGAAGTCGGTATGGCTACACCTTC. Its protein product is CASSSNRGSRYGYTF.